The source of this T cell receptor (beta chain) is a study of cytomegalovirus exposure and HLA in healthy donors. Amplification used 60 Vbeta primers and 13 Jbeta primers. Clones were read by immunoSEQ multiplex PCR, and TCRdb kept only the in-frame ones, dropping some. The profile shows around 94,000 clones, less than 85% of them singletons. The CDR3 sequence is 16 residues long. Trimming cost V 5 bases and J 3 bases, with 19 bases left between them. The germline V gene has CDR1 SGHVS and CDR2 FQNEAQ. The chain couples TRBV7-8 to TRBJ1-2; D might be TRBD1 (6 bases). Material: PBMCs. The sequence was collected from a man aged 18 to 30 in good health and CMV-seronegative. The CDR3 is CASSRGGVGAYYGYTF. In nucleotides, the CDR3 is TGTGCCAGCAGCCGAGGGGGGGTGGGGGCCTACTATGGCTACACCTTC. Supplemented by reference TRBV7-8 and TRBJ1-2, the full variable domain reads GAGVSQSPRYKVAKRGQDVALRCDPISGHVSLFWYQQALGQGPEFLTYFQNEAQLDKSGLPSDRFFAERPEGSVSTLKIQRTQQEDSAVYLCASSRGGVGAYYGYTFGSGTRLTVV.